A selection of T cell receptor beta chains follows, all from one sample in a study of T cells in Graves' hyperthyroidism and ophthalmopathy. In TCRdb, the multiplex PCR reads were re-called with MiXCR into one record per CDR3 protein. This repertoire shows about 600,000 distinct CDR3 sequences, 13% to 15% found once; its top ten account for about 6.6%. The sample was blood. These receptors all stem from a woman under 30 with Graves' ophthalmopathy. CDR3s include the opening cysteine and the closing phenylalanine or tryptophan. A D gene is named only where the DNA matches it firmly. Clone size, where shown, is once, few, many, or a class for clones that have expanded.

D: TRBD1
size: many
J: TRBJ2-1
V: TRBV5-5
CDR3: CASSLVTGIYNEQFF
DNA: TGTGCCAGCAGCTTAGTGACAGGGATCTACAATGAGCAGTTCTTC

D: NA
size: NA
J: TRBJ2-7
V: TRBV6-1
CDR3: CASRRDTPGTPEQYF
DNA: TGTGCCAGCAGAAGGGATACCCCAGGTACACCCGAGCAGTACTTC

D: TRBD1
size: NA
J: TRBJ1-2
V: TRBV9
CDR3: CASSVAGQATYGYTF
DNA: TGTGCCAGCAGCGTAGCGGGACAGGCCACCTATGGCTACACCTTC

D: TRBD2
size: many
J: TRBJ2-3
V: TRBV7-3
CDR3: CASSLGLASRTDTQYF
DNA: TGTGCCAGCAGCCTCGGACTAGCTTCACGCACAGATACGCAGTATTTT

D: NA
size: NA
J: TRBJ1-5
V: TRBV7-3
CDR3: CANSFQQDQPQHF
DNA: TGTGCCAACAGCTTTCAGCAAGATCAGCCCCAGCATTTT

D: NA
size: many
J: TRBJ2-6
V: TRBV9
CDR3: CASSSAGNGANVLTF
DNA: TGTGCCAGCAGCTCGGCGGGGAACGGGGCCAACGTCCTGACTTTC

D: NA
size: many
J: TRBJ1-1
V: TRBV6-2/TRBV6-3
CDR3: CASRRAGDGVRNTEAFF
DNA: TGTGCCAGCAGGCGCGCCGGGGATGGGGTACGGAACACTGAAGCTTTCTTT

D: TRBD2
size: many
J: TRBJ2-7
V: TRBV7-2
CDR3: CASSLTPRGEYEQYF
DNA: TGTGCCAGCAGCTTAACCCCCCGGGGGGAGTACGAGCAGTACTTC

D: NA
size: many
J: TRBJ1-2
V: TRBV9
CDR3: CASSEGTNYGYTF
DNA: TGTGCCAGCAGCGAGGGGACTAACTATGGCTACACCTTC

D: TRBD1
size: NA
J: TRBJ2-2
V: TRBV6-2/TRBV6-3
CDR3: CARLDRQGAFAGELFF
DNA: TGTGCCAGACTCGATCGACAGGGGGCCTTCGCCGGGGAGCTGTTTTTT

D: NA
size: many
J: TRBJ1-1
V: TRBV27
CDR3: CASSSLRAEAFF
DNA: TGTGCCAGCAGTTCCCTAAGGGCTGAAGCTTTCTTT

D: TRBD2
size: NA
J: TRBJ2-1
V: TRBV19
CDR3: CASSIAGLAGGGYNEQFF
DNA: TGTGCCAGTAGTATAGCGGGGCTAGCGGGAGGAGGCTACAATGAGCAGTTCTTC

D: NA
size: NA
J: TRBJ1-5
V: TRBV7-3
CDR3: CASSRLSTANNQPQRF
DNA: TGTGCCAGCAGCCGCCTTTCGACAGCGAATAATCAGCCCCAGCGTTTT

D: NA
size: few
J: TRBJ2-7
V: TRBV12-3/TRBV12-4
CDR3: CASSLAPSGVSYEQYF
DNA: TGTGCCAGCAGTTTAGCCCCCTCCGGGGTATCCTACGAGCAGTACTTC

D: NA
size: NA
J: TRBJ2-1
V: TRBV5-6
CDR3: CASSRANLFSYNEQFF
DNA: TGTGCCAGCAGCCGTGCCAACTTGTTCTCCTACAATGAGCAGTTCTTC

D: NA
size: NA
J: TRBJ2-5
V: TRBV30
CDR3: CAWSEGQGGETQYF
DNA: TGTGCCTGGAGTGAAGGGCAGGGAGGCGAGACCCAGTACTTC

D: TRBD1
size: many
J: TRBJ1-2
V: TRBV30
CDR3: CAWSADRGFGYTF
DNA: TGTGCCTGGAGTGCCGACAGGGGATTTGGCTACACCTTC

D: TRBD2
size: NA
J: TRBJ2-3
V: TRBV9
CDR3: CASSVAKASTSGLPGTDTQYF
DNA: TGTGCCAGCAGCGTAGCCAAAGCCAGCACTAGCGGGCTGCCCGGGACAGATACGCAGTATTTT

D: NA
size: many
J: TRBJ2-5
V: TRBV6-8
CDR3: CASSGEVRERGETQYF
DNA: TGTGCCAGCAGCGGTGAAGTACGGGAGAGAGGAGAGACCCAGTACTTC

D: TRBD2
size: many
J: TRBJ2-3
V: TRBV11-3
CDR3: CASSLGRTSGISDTQYF
DNA: TGTGCCAGCAGCTTAGGGAGGACTAGCGGGATCTCAGATACGCAGTATTTT

D: TRBD1
size: many
J: TRBJ1-2
V: TRBV28
CDR3: CASSPWDRGGGYTF
DNA: TGTGCCAGCAGTCCATGGGACAGGGGAGGTGGCTACACCTTC

D: TRBD2
size: NA
J: TRBJ2-3
V: TRBV29-1
CDR3: CSVEDISGKDTQYF
DNA: TGCAGCGTTGAAGATATCAGCGGGAAAGATACGCAGTATTTT

D: NA
size: many
J: TRBJ1-2
V: TRBV6-2/TRBV6-3
CDR3: CASGNSAFGYGYTF
DNA: TGTGCCAGCGGCAACAGCGCCTTCGGCTATGGCTACACCTTC

D: TRBD1
size: many
J: TRBJ2-4
V: TRBV7-2
CDR3: CASSPDRVAKNIQYF
DNA: TGTGCCAGCAGCCCGGACAGGGTGGCCAAAAACATTCAGTACTTC

D: TRBD2
size: many
J: TRBJ2-3
V: TRBV27
CDR3: CASSLRVTSGATDTQYF
DNA: TGTGCCAGCAGTTTACGAGTTACGAGCGGGGCCACAGATACGCAGTATTTT

D: NA
size: few
J: TRBJ2-7
V: TRBV4-1
CDR3: CASSQVYQGRGEQYF
DNA: TGCGCCAGCAGCCAAGTATACCAGGGGAGAGGCGAGCAGTACTTC

D: NA
size: many
J: TRBJ2-7
V: TRBV5-5
CDR3: CASRGTRNSYEQYF
DNA: TGTGCCAGCAGGGGAACAAGGAACTCCTACGAGCAGTACTTC

D: NA
size: many
J: TRBJ2-5
V: TRBV20-1
CDR3: CSASTGPGTTQYF
DNA: TGCAGTGCTAGCACGGGACCCGGGACGACCCAGTACTTC

D: TRBD1
size: many
J: TRBJ1-1
V: TRBV10-3
CDR3: CATGQGLNTEAFF
DNA: TGTGCCACCGGACAGGGATTGAACACTGAAGCTTTCTTT

D: NA
size: many
J: TRBJ1-5
V: TRBV5-1
CDR3: CASSLAGGNNQPQHF
DNA: TGCGCCAGCAGCTTGGCGGGGGGGAACAATCAGCCCCAGCATTTT

D: TRBD2
size: many
J: TRBJ2-1
V: TRBV24-1
CDR3: CATSETGLAGYDEQFF
DNA: TGTGCCACCAGTGAAACAGGACTAGCGGGATATGATGAGCAGTTCTTC

D: TRBD1
size: many
J: TRBJ1-1
V: TRBV12-3/TRBV12-4
CDR3: CASSVVVTGQVNTEAFF
DNA: TGTGCCAGCAGTGTAGTGGTGACCGGACAGGTGAACACTGAAGCTTTCTTT

D: NA
size: NA
J: TRBJ2-3
V: TRBV6-1
CDR3: CASSPDGGGTDTQYF
DNA: TGTGCCAGCAGTCCCGATGGGGGCGGCACAGATACGCAGTATTTT

D: NA
size: NA
J: TRBJ2-5
V: TRBV20-1
CDR3: CSADVVWAGEGVQETQYF
DNA: TGCAGTGCTGACGTAGTCTGGGCGGGAGAGGGGGTCCAAGAGACCCAGTACTTC

D: TRBD2
size: NA
J: TRBJ2-7
V: TRBV20-1
CDR3: CSASGRALTSYEQYF
DNA: TGCAGTGCTAGCGGGAGGGCCCTAACTTCCTACGAGCAGTACTTC

D: TRBD1
size: few
J: TRBJ2-7
V: TRBV4-2
CDR3: CASSPQGQGIMYEQYF
DNA: TGTGCCAGCAGCCCCCAGGGACAGGGGATAATGTACGAGCAGTACTTC

D: NA
size: few
J: TRBJ2-7
V: TRBV19
CDR3: CASSITLTARHGSHEQYF
DNA: TGTGCCAGTAGTATCACCCTCACGGCTCGCCACGGGTCCCACGAGCAGTACTTC

D: TRBD2
size: NA
J: TRBJ2-1
V: TRBV20-1
CDR3: CSARPPSGPLNEQFF
DNA: TGCAGTGCCCGACCCCCTAGCGGGCCCCTCAATGAGCAGTTCTTC

D: NA
size: many
J: TRBJ2-5
V: TRBV6-2/TRBV6-3
CDR3: CASSYRLEETQYF
DNA: TGTGCCAGCAGTTACAGACTAGAGGAGACCCAGTACTTC

D: TRBD1
size: NA
J: TRBJ2-7
V: TRBV2
CDR3: CASHLPWSPGGYEQYF
DNA: TGTGCCAGCCATCTACCTTGGTCTCCAGGGGGCTACGAGCAGTACTTC

D: TRBD2
size: many
J: TRBJ2-7
V: TRBV27
CDR3: CASKGGSSGRFSYEQYF
DNA: TGTGCCAGCAAGGGGGGCTCTAGCGGGAGGTTCTCCTACGAGCAGTACTTC

D: NA
size: many
J: TRBJ1-4
V: TRBV6-2/TRBV6-3
CDR3: CASSPNGQGNEKLFF
DNA: TGTGCCAGCAGCCCGAACGGGCAGGGGAATGAAAAACTGTTTTTT